These T cell receptor beta chains were read from a single sample in a study of sequential checkpoint blockade in melanoma. Data came from immunoSEQ multiplex PCR; TCRdb stores just in-frame clones and leaves some out. The sample includes 25,000 to 30,000 clones, around 80% of them seen just once. The sequencing used CD8+ T cells sorted from blood (inferred from file names), collected from a patient given nivolumab and ipilimumab in sequence. All receptors derive from a human donor with melanoma. Both conserved end residues are part of each CDR3. The order of the fields is clone size, V gene, J gene, D gene, CDR3 DNA, CDR3 protein. A D gene is named only where the DNA matches it firmly. Clone size is given for some rows only: seen once, a few or many times, or a class if the clone is expanded.

abundance: -
v_gene: TRBV19
j_gene: TRBJ2-3
d_gene: -
CDR3nt: TGTGCCACCATGCTAGGAGATACGCAGTATTTT
CDR3aa: CATMLGDTQYF

abundance: -
v_gene: TRBV4-3
j_gene: TRBJ2-5
d_gene: TRBD1
CDR3nt: TGCGCCAGCAGCCTGGGACAGAAAGAGACCCAGTACTTC
CDR3aa: CASSLGQKETQYF

abundance: -
v_gene: TRBV12-5
j_gene: TRBJ2-5
d_gene: TRBD2
CDR3nt: TGTGCTAGTGGTTTGGGCCCGGGACTAGCGGGAGAAGAGACCCAGTACTTC
CDR3aa: CASGLGPGLAGEETQYF

abundance: -
v_gene: TRBV5-6
j_gene: TRBJ2-2
d_gene: -
CDR3nt: TGTGCCAGCAGCTATCCCCCGGGGGAGGCCACCGGGGAGCTGTTTTTT
CDR3aa: CASSYPPGEATGELFF

abundance: -
v_gene: TRBV28
j_gene: TRBJ2-1
d_gene: TRBD2
CDR3nt: TGTGCCAGCAGTCCCCGGACTAGCGGGAGGGGTCGGTACAATGAGCAGTTCTTC
CDR3aa: CASSPRTSGRGRYNEQFF

abundance: -
v_gene: TRBV19
j_gene: TRBJ2-7
d_gene: -
CDR3nt: TGTGCCAGTAGTATAGTTCAGGGCTACGAGCAGTACTTC
CDR3aa: CASSIVQGYEQYF

abundance: -
v_gene: TRBV19
j_gene: TRBJ2-5
d_gene: TRBD1
CDR3nt: TGTGCCAGTAGCCTGGGGACAGGCCTCCAAGAGACCCAGTACTTC
CDR3aa: CASSLGTGLQETQYF

abundance: -
v_gene: TRBV9
j_gene: TRBJ2-7
d_gene: TRBD2
CDR3nt: TGTGCCAGCAGCGACTCGACTAGCGGGCCCTACGAGCAGTACTTC
CDR3aa: CASSDSTSGPYEQYF

abundance: -
v_gene: TRBV20-1
j_gene: TRBJ1-1
d_gene: -
CDR3nt: TGCAGTGCCCTGGGACTCGCTGAAGCTTTCTTT
CDR3aa: CSALGLAEAFF

abundance: -
v_gene: TRBV6-6
j_gene: TRBJ2-2
d_gene: -
CDR3nt: TGTGCCAGCAGTTACGGCTTCTACACCGGGGAGCTGTTTTTT
CDR3aa: CASSYGFYTGELFF

abundance: -
v_gene: TRBV7-8
j_gene: TRBJ2-5
d_gene: -
CDR3nt: TGTGCCAGCAGCTTAAATCGGCACCGCTTGGGCGAGACCCAGTACTTC
CDR3aa: CASSLNRHRLGETQYF

abundance: few
v_gene: TRBV27
j_gene: TRBJ1-1
d_gene: -
CDR3nt: TGTGCCAGCAGTTTTTCCCCGTCCAGTGAAGCTTTCTTT
CDR3aa: CASSFSPSSEAFF